Listed below are T cell receptor beta chains from one sample, sequenced in a study of blood T cell repertoires in COVID-19. Only in-frame clones appear in the TCRdb table, and some are missing; sequencing was by immunoSEQ multiplex PCR. The profile shows 120,000 or so clones, 88% of them singletons. Sequencing was carried out using peripheral blood. These receptors all come from a woman aged 45-65 years with acute or convalescent COVID-19. Both conserved end residues are part of each CDR3. D genes are given only for firm matches. Size tells how often a clone was seen (once, few, many) or the class of an expanded clone, and some rows leave it out.

D gene: TRBD2
J gene: TRBJ2-7
clone size: -
V gene: TRBV18
CDR3 protein: CASSRLAGGPGGEQYF
CDR3 DNA: TGTGCCAGCTCACGACTAGCGGGAGGGCCAGGAGGAGAGCAGTACTTC

D gene: -
J gene: TRBJ2-2
clone size: -
V gene: TRBV14
CDR3 protein: CASSQVEYTGELFF
CDR3 DNA: TGTGCCAGCAGCCAGGTCGAGTACACCGGGGAGCTGTTTTTT

D gene: -
J gene: TRBJ2-7
clone size: -
V gene: TRBV18
CDR3 protein: CASSPPGGGAYEQYF
CDR3 DNA: TGTGCCAGCTCACCTCCGGGCGGAGGGGCCTACGAGCAGTACTTC

D gene: -
J gene: TRBJ1-5
clone size: -
V gene: TRBV2
CDR3 protein: CASSEVAGYNQPQHF
CDR3 DNA: TGTGCCAGCAGTGAAGTCGCAGGATACAATCAGCCCCAGCATTTT

D gene: -
J gene: TRBJ2-1
clone size: -
V gene: TRBV6-1
CDR3 protein: CASSEAERGEQFF
CDR3 DNA: TGTGCCAGCAGTGAAGCTGAACGCGGTGAGCAGTTCTTC

D gene: -
J gene: TRBJ2-1
clone size: -
V gene: TRBV7-2
CDR3 protein: CASFAGSGSSYNEQFF
CDR3 DNA: TGTGCCAGCTTCGCCGGTAGCGGCAGCTCCTACAATGAGCAGTTCTTC

D gene: -
J gene: TRBJ1-4
clone size: -
V gene: TRBV25-1
CDR3 protein: CASSELLGRNEKLFF
CDR3 DNA: TGTGCCAGCAGTGAATTACTTGGGAGGAATGAAAAACTGTTTTTT

D gene: -
J gene: TRBJ2-4
clone size: once
V gene: TRBV27
CDR3 protein: CASSTISGAPRQNIQYF
CDR3 DNA: TGTGCCAGCAGTACCATCTCAGGGGCCCCTCGACAAAACATTCAGTACTTC

D gene: TRBD2
J gene: TRBJ2-7
clone size: -
V gene: TRBV7-6
CDR3 protein: CASSRISGNQEGRHEQYF
CDR3 DNA: TGTGCCAGCAGCCGTATTAGCGGGAATCAAGAAGGTCGCCACGAGCAGTACTTC

D gene: TRBD2
J gene: TRBJ2-7
clone size: few
V gene: TRBV4-2
CDR3 protein: CASSPKQGSTSGGTYEQYF
CDR3 DNA: TGTGCCAGCAGCCCTAAACAGGGGTCGACTAGCGGGGGGACCTACGAGCAGTACTTC

D gene: TRBD2
J gene: TRBJ2-1
clone size: -
V gene: TRBV11-3
CDR3 protein: CASSFSLGGLGIYNEQFF
CDR3 DNA: TGTGCCAGCAGCTTTTCGTTGGGGGGACTAGGGATTTACAATGAGCAGTTCTTC

D gene: -
J gene: TRBJ2-2
clone size: -
V gene: TRBV7-9
CDR3 protein: CASSLEQVRTGELFF
CDR3 DNA: TGTGCCAGCAGCTTAGAACAGGTCCGCACCGGGGAGCTGTTTTTT

D gene: -
J gene: TRBJ2-7
clone size: -
V gene: TRBV25-1
CDR3 protein: CASSGLSADISSYEQYF
CDR3 DNA: TGTGCCAGCAGTGGACTCTCGGCGGACATAAGCTCCTACGAGCAGTACTTT

D gene: TRBD1
J gene: TRBJ1-1
clone size: -
V gene: TRBV7-9
CDR3 protein: CASSTNRGVNTEAFF
CDR3 DNA: TGTGCCAGCAGCACGAACAGGGGGGTGAACACTGAAGCTTTCTTT

D gene: TRBD1
J gene: TRBJ1-4
clone size: -
V gene: TRBV5-1
CDR3 protein: CASSDSRDSRTEKLFF
CDR3 DNA: TGCGCCAGCAGCGATTCGAGGGACAGTCGTACTGAAAAACTGTTTTTT

D gene: -
J gene: TRBJ2-7
clone size: -
V gene: TRBV7-9
CDR3 protein: CASSLARTEEQYF
CDR3 DNA: TGTGCCAGCAGCTTAGCGCGGACTGAGGAGCAGTACTTC

D gene: -
J gene: TRBJ1-6
clone size: -
V gene: TRBV7-2
CDR3 protein: CASSSPGRGSPLHF
CDR3 DNA: TGTGCCAGCAGCTCCCCAGGTCGTGGTTCACCCCTCCACTTT

D gene: TRBD1
J gene: TRBJ1-5
clone size: few
V gene: TRBV5-8
CDR3 protein: CASSTRTGSQDQPQHF
CDR3 DNA: TGTGCCAGCAGCACAAGGACAGGGTCCCAGGATCAGCCCCAGCATTTT

D gene: TRBD2
J gene: TRBJ2-2
clone size: once
V gene: TRBV7-8
CDR3 protein: CASSLGTSGSDTGELFF
CDR3 DNA: TGTGCCAGCAGCTTAGGGACTAGCGGGAGTGACACCGGGGAGCTGTTTTTT

D gene: TRBD2
J gene: TRBJ2-1
clone size: -
V gene: TRBV24-1
CDR3 protein: CATSGGSGSRHNEQFF
CDR3 DNA: TGTGCCACCAGTGGGGGAAGCGGGAGCCGTCACAATGAGCAGTTCTTC

D gene: -
J gene: TRBJ1-1
clone size: -
V gene: TRBV18
CDR3 protein: CASSPRGLLAEAFF
CDR3 DNA: TGTGCCAGCTCACCAAGGGGTCTACTGGCTGAAGCTTTCTTT

D gene: -
J gene: TRBJ1-6
clone size: -
V gene: TRBV19
CDR3 protein: CASSLRTYDSPLHF
CDR3 DNA: TGTGCCAGTAGTCTTCGGACATATGATTCACCCCTCCACTTT

D gene: TRBD2
J gene: TRBJ2-1
clone size: -
V gene: TRBV30
CDR3 protein: CAWSQGRLAGGRGVGEQFF
CDR3 DNA: TGTGCCTGGTCACAGGGTCGACTAGCGGGAGGTCGGGGGGTGGGGGAGCAGTTCTTC

D gene: TRBD1
J gene: TRBJ1-6
clone size: -
V gene: TRBV6-5
CDR3 protein: CASHGTVNSPLHF
CDR3 DNA: TGTGCCAGCCACGGGACAGTAAATTCACCCCTCCACTTT

D gene: TRBD1
J gene: TRBJ2-6
clone size: -
V gene: TRBV6-2/TRBV6-3
CDR3 protein: CASSYLTGTGAGANVLTF
CDR3 DNA: TGTGCCAGCAGTTACCTCACCGGGACAGGGGCCGGGGCCAACGTCCTGACTTTC

D gene: TRBD2
J gene: TRBJ2-5
clone size: once
V gene: TRBV6-4
CDR3 protein: CAMRTSGQETQYF
CDR3 DNA: TGTGCCATGAGGACTAGCGGACAAGAGACCCAGTACTTC

D gene: -
J gene: TRBJ2-2
clone size: -
V gene: TRBV20-1
CDR3 protein: CSASAGRLSWVTGELFF
CDR3 DNA: TGCAGTGCTAGTGCGGGTAGACTGTCTTGGGTCACCGGGGAGCTGTTTTTT

D gene: TRBD2
J gene: TRBJ2-3
clone size: -
V gene: TRBV5-1
CDR3 protein: CASSVTGTSGSYMADTQYF
CDR3 DNA: TGCGCCAGCAGCGTTACCGGGACTAGCGGGAGTTACATGGCAGATACGCAGTATTTT

D gene: TRBD1
J gene: TRBJ1-2
clone size: medium-sized
V gene: TRBV9
CDR3 protein: CASSVRGHGYTF
CDR3 DNA: TGTGCCAGCAGCGTAAGGGGGCATGGCTACACCTTC

D gene: -
J gene: TRBJ1-1
clone size: -
V gene: TRBV4-1
CDR3 protein: CASSQDPQPNTEAFF
CDR3 DNA: TGCGCCAGCAGCCAAGACCCACAACCCAACACTGAAGCTTTCTTT

D gene: -
J gene: TRBJ2-5
clone size: -
V gene: TRBV9
CDR3 protein: CASSVDYIGAGMKETQYF
CDR3 DNA: TGTGCCAGCAGCGTAGATTATATTGGGGCAGGGATGAAAGAGACCCAGTACTTC

D gene: -
J gene: TRBJ2-3
clone size: -
V gene: TRBV2
CDR3 protein: CASSTDTYTDTQYF
CDR3 DNA: TGTGCCAGCAGTACTGACACCTACACAGATACGCAGTATTTT

D gene: -
J gene: TRBJ2-2
clone size: once
V gene: TRBV7-9
CDR3 protein: CASSFTTANTGELFF
CDR3 DNA: TGTGCCAGCAGCTTCACGACAGCGAACACCGGGGAGCTGTTTTTT

D gene: -
J gene: TRBJ2-5
clone size: -
V gene: TRBV10-1
CDR3 protein: CASSEGADWETQYF
CDR3 DNA: TGCGCCAGCAGTGAAGGAGCGGACTGGGAGACCCAGTACTTC

D gene: -
J gene: TRBJ1-3
clone size: -
V gene: TRBV11-2
CDR3 protein: CASSFHRDTIYF
CDR3 DNA: TGTGCCAGCAGCTTCCACAGGGACACCATATATTTT

D gene: TRBD2
J gene: TRBJ2-7
clone size: -
V gene: TRBV7-9
CDR3 protein: CASSLAAGVGEQYF
CDR3 DNA: TGTGCCAGCAGTCTCGCAGCGGGAGTCGGCGAGCAGTACTTC

D gene: TRBD2
J gene: TRBJ2-2
clone size: -
V gene: TRBV18
CDR3 protein: CASSSGLGNTGELFF
CDR3 DNA: TGTGCCAGCTCTTCGGGACTAGGGAACACCGGGGAGCTGTTTTTT

D gene: TRBD2
J gene: TRBJ2-7
clone size: -
V gene: TRBV20-1
CDR3 protein: CSASISSGRPYEQYF
CDR3 DNA: TGCAGTGCTAGTATTTCCAGCGGGAGGCCCTACGAGCAGTACTTC

D gene: -
J gene: TRBJ1-1
clone size: -
V gene: TRBV5-1
CDR3 protein: CASSEHMNTEAFF
CDR3 DNA: TGCGCCAGCAGCGAACACATGAACACTGAAGCTTTCTTT

D gene: TRBD1
J gene: TRBJ1-1
clone size: -
V gene: TRBV4-1
CDR3 protein: CASSQVSRGRENTEAFF
CDR3 DNA: TGCGCCAGCAGCCAAGTCTCCAGGGGGCGAGAGAACACTGAAGCTTTCTTT

D gene: -
J gene: TRBJ2-2
clone size: -
V gene: TRBV5-1
CDR3 protein: CASSLIQGVRELFF
CDR3 DNA: TGCGCCAGCAGCTTGATACAGGGAGTAAGGGAGCTGTTTTTT

D gene: -
J gene: TRBJ2-1
clone size: -
V gene: TRBV14
CDR3 protein: CASSRQALNEQFF
CDR3 DNA: TGTGCCAGCAGCCGGCAGGCCCTCAATGAGCAGTTCTTC

D gene: TRBD1
J gene: TRBJ1-2
clone size: -
V gene: TRBV7-2
CDR3 protein: CASSRDREAGYTF
CDR3 DNA: TGTGCCAGCAGCCGAGACAGGGAGGCTGGCTACACCTTC

D gene: TRBD1
J gene: TRBJ1-2
clone size: -
V gene: TRBV14
CDR3 protein: CASSPRGLGTDFAGYTF
CDR3 DNA: TGTGCCAGCAGCCCTCGGGGATTAGGGACAGACTTCGCTGGCTACACCTTC